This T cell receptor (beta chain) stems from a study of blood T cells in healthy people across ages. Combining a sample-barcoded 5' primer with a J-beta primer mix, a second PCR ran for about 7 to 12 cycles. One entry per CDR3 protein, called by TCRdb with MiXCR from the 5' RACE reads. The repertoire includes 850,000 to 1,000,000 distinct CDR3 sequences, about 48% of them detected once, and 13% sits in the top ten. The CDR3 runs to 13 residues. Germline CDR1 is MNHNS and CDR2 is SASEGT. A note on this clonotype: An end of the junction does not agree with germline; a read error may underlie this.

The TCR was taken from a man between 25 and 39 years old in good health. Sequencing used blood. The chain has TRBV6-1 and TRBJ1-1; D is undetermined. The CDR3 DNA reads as TGTGGCAGCAGTGAGATTCCGGGGACTGAAGCTTTCTTT. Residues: CGSSEIPGTEAFF.